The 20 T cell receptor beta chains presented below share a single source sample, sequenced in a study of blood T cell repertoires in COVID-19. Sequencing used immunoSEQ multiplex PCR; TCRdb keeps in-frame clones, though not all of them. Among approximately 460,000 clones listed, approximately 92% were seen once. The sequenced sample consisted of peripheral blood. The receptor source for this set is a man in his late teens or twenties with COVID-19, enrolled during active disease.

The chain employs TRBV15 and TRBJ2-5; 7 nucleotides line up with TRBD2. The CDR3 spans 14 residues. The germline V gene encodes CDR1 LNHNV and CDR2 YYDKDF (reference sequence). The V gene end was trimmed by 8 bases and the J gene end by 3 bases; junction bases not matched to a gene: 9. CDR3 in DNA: TGTGCCACCCCGGGAGCTAGCGGAGAAGAGACCCAGTACTTC. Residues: CATPGASGEETQYF.

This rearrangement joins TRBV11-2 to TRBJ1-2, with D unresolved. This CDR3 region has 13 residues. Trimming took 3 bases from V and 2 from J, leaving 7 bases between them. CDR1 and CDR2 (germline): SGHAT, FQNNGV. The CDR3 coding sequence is TGTGCCAGCAGCTTTCCGGGGAACTATGGCTACACCTTC. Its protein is CASSFPGNYGYTF.

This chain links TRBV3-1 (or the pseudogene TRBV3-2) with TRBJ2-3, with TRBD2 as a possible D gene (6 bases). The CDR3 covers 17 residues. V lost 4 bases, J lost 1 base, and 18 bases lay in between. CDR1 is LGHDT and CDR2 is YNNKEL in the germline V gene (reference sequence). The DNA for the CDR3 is TGTGCCAGCAGCCCCGGCCGACTAGTCAAGGGCACAGATACGCAGTATTTT. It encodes CASSPGRLVKGTDTQYF.

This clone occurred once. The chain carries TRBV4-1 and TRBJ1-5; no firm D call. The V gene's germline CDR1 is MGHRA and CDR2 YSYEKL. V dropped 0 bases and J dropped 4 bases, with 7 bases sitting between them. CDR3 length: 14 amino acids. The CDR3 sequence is CASSQDGANQPQHF. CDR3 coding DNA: TGCGCCAGCAGCCAAGACGGAGCAAATCAGCCCCAGCATTTT.

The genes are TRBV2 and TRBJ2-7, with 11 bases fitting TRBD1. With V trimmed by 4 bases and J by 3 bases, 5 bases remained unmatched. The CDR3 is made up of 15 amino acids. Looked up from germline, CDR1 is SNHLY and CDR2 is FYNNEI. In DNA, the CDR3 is TGTGCCAGCAGTGTCCGGGGGACAGGGGGCTACGAGCAGTACTTC. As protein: CASSVRGTGGYEQYF.

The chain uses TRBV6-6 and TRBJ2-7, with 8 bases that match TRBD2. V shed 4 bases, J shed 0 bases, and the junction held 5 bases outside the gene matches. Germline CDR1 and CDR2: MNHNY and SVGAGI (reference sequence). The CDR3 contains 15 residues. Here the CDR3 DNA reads TGTGCCAGCAGTTGGTTACGGGGGGGCTCCTACGAGCAGTACTTC. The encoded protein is CASSWLRGGSYEQYF.

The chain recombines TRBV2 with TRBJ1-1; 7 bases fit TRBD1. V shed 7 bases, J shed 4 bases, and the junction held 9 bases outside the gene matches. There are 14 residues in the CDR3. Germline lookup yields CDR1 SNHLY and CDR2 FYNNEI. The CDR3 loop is CASNDRVGATEAFF. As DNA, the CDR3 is TGTGCCAGCAACGACAGGGTAGGGGCCACTGAAGCTTTCTTT.

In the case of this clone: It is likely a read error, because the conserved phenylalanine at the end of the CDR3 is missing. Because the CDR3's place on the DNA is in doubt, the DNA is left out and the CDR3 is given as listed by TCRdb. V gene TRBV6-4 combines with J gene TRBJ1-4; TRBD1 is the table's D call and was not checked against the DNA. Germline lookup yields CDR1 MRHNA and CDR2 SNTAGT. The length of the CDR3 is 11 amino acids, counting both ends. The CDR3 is CASRDPGHLCV.

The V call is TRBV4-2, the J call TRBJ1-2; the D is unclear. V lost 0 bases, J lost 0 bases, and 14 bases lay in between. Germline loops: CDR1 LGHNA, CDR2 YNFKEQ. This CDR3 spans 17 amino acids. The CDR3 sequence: CASSQERKLLANYGYTF. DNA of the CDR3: TGTGCCAGCAGCCAAGAAAGGAAACTTCTAGCTAACTATGGCTACACCTTC.

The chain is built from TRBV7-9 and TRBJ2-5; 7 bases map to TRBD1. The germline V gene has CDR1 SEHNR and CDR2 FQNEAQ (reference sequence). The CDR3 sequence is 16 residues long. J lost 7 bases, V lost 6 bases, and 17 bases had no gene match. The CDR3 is CASSSVRDREDRTQYF. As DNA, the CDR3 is TGTGCCAGCAGTTCCGTCCGGGACAGAGAAGATAGGACCCAGTACTTC.

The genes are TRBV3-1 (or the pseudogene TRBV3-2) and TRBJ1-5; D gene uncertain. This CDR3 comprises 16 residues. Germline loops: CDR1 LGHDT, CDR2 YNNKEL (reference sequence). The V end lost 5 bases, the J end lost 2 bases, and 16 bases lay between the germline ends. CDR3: CASSYGPLGGNQPQHF. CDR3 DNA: TGTGCCAGCAGCTACGGACCACTAGGTGGCAATCAGCCCCAGCATTTT.

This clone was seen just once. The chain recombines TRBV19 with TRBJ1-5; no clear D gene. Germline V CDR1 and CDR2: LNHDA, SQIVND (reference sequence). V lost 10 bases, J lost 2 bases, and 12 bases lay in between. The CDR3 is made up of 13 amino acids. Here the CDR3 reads CATTDGGNQPQHF. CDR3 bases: TGTGCCACCACGGACGGGGGCAATCAGCCCCAGCATTTT.

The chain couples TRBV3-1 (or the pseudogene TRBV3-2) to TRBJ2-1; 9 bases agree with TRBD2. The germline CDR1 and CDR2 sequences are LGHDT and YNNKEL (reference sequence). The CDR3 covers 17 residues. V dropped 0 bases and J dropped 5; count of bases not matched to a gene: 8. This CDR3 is CASSQEWISGSDNEQFF. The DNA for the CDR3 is TGTGCCAGCAGCCAAGAGTGGATTAGCGGGAGCGACAATGAGCAGTTCTTC.

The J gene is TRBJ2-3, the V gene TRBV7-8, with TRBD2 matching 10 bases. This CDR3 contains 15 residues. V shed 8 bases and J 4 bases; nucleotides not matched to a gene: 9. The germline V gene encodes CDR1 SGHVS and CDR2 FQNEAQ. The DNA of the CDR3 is TGTGCCAGCCTACTAAGCGGGGGGGCGGCAGATACGCAGTATTTT. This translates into CASLLSGGAADTQYF.

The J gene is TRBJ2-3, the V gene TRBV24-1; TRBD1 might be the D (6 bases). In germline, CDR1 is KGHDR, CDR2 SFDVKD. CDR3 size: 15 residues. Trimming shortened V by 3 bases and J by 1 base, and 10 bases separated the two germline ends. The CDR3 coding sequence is TGTGCCACCAGTGATAACACAGGGCGCACAGATACGCAGTATTTT. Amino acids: CATSDNTGRTDTQYF.

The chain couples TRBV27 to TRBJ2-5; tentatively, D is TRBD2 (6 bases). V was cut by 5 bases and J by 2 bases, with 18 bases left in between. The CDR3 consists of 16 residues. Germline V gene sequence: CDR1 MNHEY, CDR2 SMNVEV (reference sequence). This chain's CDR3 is CASSLNTGVRQETQYF. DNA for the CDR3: TGTGCCAGCAGTCTCAATACGGGGGTAAGACAAGAGACCCAGTACTTC.

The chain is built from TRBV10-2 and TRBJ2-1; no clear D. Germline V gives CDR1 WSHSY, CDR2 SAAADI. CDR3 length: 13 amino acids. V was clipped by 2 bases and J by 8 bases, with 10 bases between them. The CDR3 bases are TGCGCCAGCAGTGAGCCCCCCATCCATGAGCAGTTCTTC. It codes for CASSEPPIHEQFF.

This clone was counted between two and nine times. DNA for the CDR3: TGTGCCAGCAGCCAAGTAGGACTGAATCAGCCCCAGCATTTT. Translating it yields CASSQVGLNQPQHF. The chain employs TRBV16 and TRBJ1-5; D gene ambiguous. Trimming left V 2 bases short and J 4 bases short, with 9 bases between. This CDR3 comprises 14 residues. CDR1 and CDR2 from the germline V gene are KGHSY and FQNENV.

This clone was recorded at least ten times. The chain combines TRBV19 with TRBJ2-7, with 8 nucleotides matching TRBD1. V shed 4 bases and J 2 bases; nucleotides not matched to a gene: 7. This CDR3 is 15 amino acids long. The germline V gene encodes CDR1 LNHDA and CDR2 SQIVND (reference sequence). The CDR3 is CASSTGQGPPYEQYF. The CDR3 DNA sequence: TGTGCCAGTAGTACCGGACAGGGACCTCCCTACGAGCAGTACTTC.

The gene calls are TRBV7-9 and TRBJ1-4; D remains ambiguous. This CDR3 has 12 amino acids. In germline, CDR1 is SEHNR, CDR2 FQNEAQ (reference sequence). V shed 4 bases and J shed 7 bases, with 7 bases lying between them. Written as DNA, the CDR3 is TGTGCCAGCAGCTCCTGGGCTGAAAAACTGTTTTTT. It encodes CASSSWAEKLFF.